Listed here are 19 T cell receptor beta chains from one sample, sequenced in a study of cytomegalovirus exposure and HLA in healthy donors. PCR used 60 Vbeta primers and 13 Jbeta primers. Assay: immunoSEQ multiplex PCR; the TCRdb copy retains only in-frame clones and omits some. The sample consists of roughly 100,000 clones, approximately 73% of them appearing once. The sequencing input was PBMCs. Receptor source: a young woman in good health and CMV-seropositive.

CDR3 DNA sequence: TGTGCCAGCAGTCCTGACCTAACGGACAGGACGGGGTATGGCTACACCTTC. This encodes CASSPDLTDRTGYGYTF. V and J are TRBV27 and TRBJ1-2; 7 positions match TRBD1. After removal of 5 bases from V and 5 bases from J, the junction contained 17 bases not matched to a gene. CDR3 length equals 17 residues. The germline V gene has CDR1 MNHEY and CDR2 SMNVEV (reference sequence).

The V call is TRBV7-2, the J call TRBJ2-7, with 7 positions matching TRBD1. There are 15 residues in the CDR3. Per the germline V gene, CDR1 is SGHTA and CDR2 is FQGNSA. V gave up 5 bases and J gave up 2 bases; unmatched junction bases: 9. The CDR3, as DNA: TGTGCCAGCAGCCTATCCGGGACAGTAACCTACGAGCAGTACTTC. It translates to CASSLSGTVTYEQYF.

As to this clone: This sample also contains other DNA sequences that code for the same CDR3. The V gene is TRBV5-1, the J gene TRBJ2-2; 9 bases match TRBD1. After removal of 4 bases from V and 3 bases from J, the junction contained 4 bases not matched to a gene. The V gene's germline CDR1 is SGHRS and CDR2 YFSETQ. This CDR3 spans 15 amino acids. The CDR3 sequence is CASSLRTGDTGELFF. The CDR3 DNA reads TGCGCCAGCAGCCTTCGGACAGGGGACACCGGGGAGCTGTTTTTT.

This chain uses TRBV1 with TRBJ1-3; the table's D call, TRBD1, was not checked against the DNA. TRBV1 is annotated as a pseudogene. This CDR3 is 17 amino acids long. For the CDR3, the DNA is TGCACCAGCAGCCAAGACCACACAACAGCCTCTGGAAACACCATATATTTT. Translation: CTSSQDHTTASGNTIYF.

The chain recombines TRBV27 with TRBJ2-1; 9 positions agree with TRBD1. The junction had 3 bases not matched to a gene; V was cut back by 2 bases and J by 4 bases. CDR1 and CDR2 (germline): MNHEY, SMNVEV (reference sequence). This CDR3 has 15 amino acids. In DNA, the CDR3 is TGTGCCAGCAGTTTAAGGGACAGGGAGTACAATGAGCAGTTCTTC. Translated, it gives CASSLRDREYNEQFF.

The chain combines TRBV6-5 with TRBJ2-5; 15 bases map to TRBD2. Germline CDR1 and CDR2: MNHEY and SVGAGI. Losses at the gene ends were 2 bases for V and 9 bases for J; bases not matched to a gene: 7. This CDR3 region has 16 residues. The CDR3 loop is CASSYGLAGGRGAQYF. The CDR3 nucleotides are TGTGCCAGCAGTTACGGACTAGCGGGAGGGCGGGGCGCCCAGTACTTC.

The chain is built from TRBV4-1 and TRBJ2-1; TRBD2 aligns across 10 bases. The CDR3 extends over 16 amino acids. With 7 bases clipped from V and 5 bases from J, the junction kept 11 bases outside the gene matches. CDR1 is MGHRA and CDR2 is YSYEKL in the germline V gene. The CDR3 nucleotides are TGCGCCAGCACCGCTACTATACTAGCGGGGCACAATGAGCAGTTCTTC. It is translated as CASTATILAGHNEQFF.

The chain has TRBV14 and TRBJ2-7, with 10 bases that match TRBD1. V shed 3 bases and J 7 bases; nucleotides not matched to a gene: 12. The CDR3 has 16 amino acids. Germline lookup yields CDR1 SGHDN and CDR2 FVKESK. CDR3 coding DNA: TGTGCCAGCAGCCACCGTACCGGGACAGGGGTGGGTGAGCAGTACTTC. Translation gives CASSHRTGTGVGEQYF.

V and J are TRBV2 and TRBJ2-2; the match to TRBD2 covers 10 bases. V trimming: 6 bases; J trimming: 2 bases; junction bases outside the gene matches: 6. Germline V gives CDR1 SNHLY, CDR2 FYNNEI. This CDR3 is built from 16 residues. CDR3 residues: CASRPSGRANTGELFF. CDR3 nucleotides: TGTGCCAGCAGACCTAGCGGGAGAGCTAACACCGGGGAGCTGTTTTTT.

This chain links TRBV5-1 with TRBJ2-5; TRBD1 matches 7 bases. The V segment lost 4 bases and the J segment 3 bases; nucleotides outside the gene matches: 6. In germline, CDR1 is SGHRS, CDR2 YFSETQ. The CDR3 runs 14 residues. CDR3 nucleotides: TGCGCCAGCAGCAACCCCGGGACAGAAGAGACCCAGTACTTC. Its protein product is CASSNPGTEETQYF.

The chain uses TRBV30 and TRBJ1-3; D not resolved. The germline V gene has CDR1 GTSNPN and CDR2 SVGIG (reference sequence). The CDR3 totals 13 residues. Between the trimmed V and J ends, which lost 4 bases and 4 bases, there was a span of 11 bases. The CDR3 loop is CAWNREGGNTIYF. CDR3 coding DNA: TGTGCCTGGAATAGGGAGGGCGGAAACACCATATATTTT.

The chain is built from TRBV18 and TRBJ1-5; 9 bases are shared with TRBD1. The CDR3 is 18 residues long. The germline CDR1 and CDR2 sequences are KGHSH and LQKENI. V lost 0 bases and J lost 1; bases outside the gene matches: 7. For the CDR3, the DNA is TGTGCCAGCTCACCACCGGGAGGACAGGGGATCAGCAATCAGCCCCAGCATTTT. This encodes CASSPPGGQGISNQPQHF.

The chain employs TRBV7-9 and TRBJ2-6; TRBD1 matches at 8 bases. The germline gives CDR1 SEHNR, CDR2 FQNEAQ (reference sequence). The CDR3 extends over 18 amino acids. Losses at the gene ends were 0 bases for V and 0 bases for J; bases not matched to a gene: 4. The CDR3, as DNA: TGTGCCAGCAGCTTAGCGGGGACAGGAATCTCTGGGGCCAACGTCCTGACTTTC. It specifies CASSLAGTGISGANVLTF. Full variable domain (outside the CDR3, taken from reference TRBV7-9 and TRBJ2-6): DTGVSQNPRHKITKRGQNVTFRCDPISEHNRLYWYRQTLGQGPEFLTYFQNEAQLEKSRLLSDRFSAERPKGSFSTLEIQRTEQGDSAMYLCASSLAGTGISGANVLTFGAGSRLTVL.

V usage is TRBV6-1 and J usage is TRBJ1-5; D not certain. V shed 0 bases and J shed 0 bases, with 6 bases lying between them. This CDR3 comprises 15 residues. CDR1 is MNHNS, CDR2 SASEGT, per germline. CDR3 nucleotide sequence: TGTGCCAGCAGTGAAGCTGGAGGTAGCAATCAGCCCCAGCATTTT. It codes for CASSEAGGSNQPQHF.

The genes are TRBV10-3 and TRBJ2-3, with 10 bases identical to TRBD2. This CDR3 spans 17 amino acids. The V gene end was trimmed by 7 bases and the J gene end by 6 bases; junction bases not matched to a gene: 16. The germline V gene has CDR1 ENHRY and CDR2 SYGVKD. DNA of the CDR3: TGTGCCATCACGAGTGTAATAGCGGGAGGCCCTAGGGATACGCAGTATTTT. It yields the protein CAITSVIAGGPRDTQYF.

This chain connects TRBV12-5 to TRBJ2-5; TRBD2 is a possible D gene (5 bases). This CDR3 contains 16 residues. Looked up from germline, CDR1 is LGHNT and CDR2 is FRNRAP. V was cut by 1 base and J by 3 bases, with 15 bases left in between. Here the CDR3 reads CASGLGNSGGEETQYF. Here the CDR3 DNA reads TGTGCTAGTGGTTTGGGAAACTCAGGAGGTGAAGAGACCCAGTACTTC. Variable domain in full (rest from reference TRBV12-5 and TRBJ2-5): DARVTQTPRHKVTEMGQEVTMRCQPILGHNTVFWYRQTMMQGLELLAYFRNRAPLDDSGMPKDRFSAEMPDATLATLKIQPSEPRDSAVYFCASGLGNSGGEETQYFGPGTRLLVL.

This chain joins TRBV10-3 and TRBJ2-3; D is perhaps TRBD2 (5 bases). The CDR3 loop spans 16 amino acids. In germline, CDR1 is ENHRY, CDR2 SYGVKD. V was clipped by 1 base and J by 4 bases, with 15 bases between them. CDR3 loop: CAISEFRSASPDTQYF. Written as DNA, the CDR3 is TGTGCCATCAGTGAGTTCCGCTCCGCTAGCCCAGATACGCAGTATTTT.

In this sample, this clone turned up a few times. The V call is TRBV5-4, the J call TRBJ2-2; unclear D gene. The CDR3 is 14 amino acids. Germline lookup yields CDR1 SGHNT and CDR2 YYREEE (reference sequence). V was trimmed by 0 bases and J by 5 bases, leaving 8 bases between them. The CDR3 loop reads CASSLASRTGELFF. In DNA form, the CDR3 reads TGTGCCAGCAGCTTGGCGTCCAGGACCGGGGAGCTGTTTTTT.

The chain is built from TRBV6-5 and TRBJ1-2; 8 bases align to TRBD1. The CDR3 totals 15 residues. Germline V lookup: CDR1 MNHEY, CDR2 SVGAGI. J was trimmed by 7 bases and V by 7 bases; bases with no gene match: 14. CDR3 nucleotide sequence: TGTGCCAGCACCAAAGGGTCTCACAGGGGGGGTGGCTACACCTTC. It is translated as CASTKGSHRGGGYTF.